The next 2 T cell receptor beta chains were all read from a single sample in a study of blood T cell repertoires in COVID-19. Libraries were prepared by immunoSEQ multiplex PCR; TCRdb keeps only in-frame clonotypes and omits some of them. This table has 150,000 to 200,000 clones, 65% to 85% appearing once. The sample consisted of PBMCs or T cells enriched from blood (not recorded which). All receptors derive from a middle-aged man who had recovered from COVID-19.

The rearrangement uses TRBV2 and TRBJ2-1, with 7 nucleotides matching TRBD1. CDR1 and CDR2 from the germline V gene are SNHLY and FYNNEI. The CDR3 length is 14 residues. Trimming took 6 bases from V and 4 from J; bases not matched to a gene: 6. The CDR3 region is CASSASGQYNEQFF. As DNA, the CDR3 is TGTGCCAGCAGCGCTTCGGGACAGTACAATGAGCAGTTCTTC.

This clone was seen a handful of times. The gene calls are TRBV25-1 and TRBJ1-6; D possibly corresponds to TRBD1 (6 bases). The length of the CDR3 is 15 residues. Germline V gives CDR1 MGHDK, CDR2 SYGVNS. Between the trimmed V and J ends, which lost 2 bases and 4 bases, there was a span of 9 bases. This chain's CDR3 is CASSEGGRYNSPLHF. CDR3 coding DNA: TGTGCCAGCAGTGAAGGGGGCCGGTATAATTCACCCCTCCACTTT.